Below, 27 T cell receptor beta chains from the same sample are listed, as sequenced in a study of tissue T cells after allogeneic stem cell transplantation. TCRdb keeps only in-frame clones here, not all; method: immunoSEQ multiplex PCR. The data show about 6,800 clones, approximately 37% seen once. Indicated time point: mouse harvest day 14 after allogeneic transplant. Each mouse received 10^7 T-cell-depleted marrow cells plus 10^6 splenic CD5+ T cells by tail vein. Sequenced material: skin. Receptors originate from a female BALB/c mouse given C57BL/6 T cells with graft-versus-host disease after an allogeneic hematopoietic cell transplant.

Sample share makes this clone medium-sized. Gene names and germline refer to mouse. The read terminates 1 residue ahead of where the CDR3 ends, so the germline J gene completes it. The rearrangement links TRBV26 to TRBJ1-3; a weak D match, TRBD1 (5 bases). CDR1 KGHPV and CDR2 FQNQEV come from the germline V gene (reference sequence). The CDR3 length is 14 residues. Trimming took off 3 bases at V and 4 bases at J, with 10 bases between the two ends. The CDR3 region is CASSLRGWGNTLYF. CDR3 bases read: TGTGCCAGCAGTCTAAGGGGCTGGGGAAATACGCTCTAT. The full variable domain, its missing parts supplied by reference TRBV26 and TRBJ1-3, is NSKVIQTPRYLVKGQGQKAKMRCIPEKGHPVVFWYQQNKNNEFKFLINFQNQEVLQQIDMTEKRFSAECPSNSPCSLEIQSSEAGDSALYLCASSLRGWGNTLYFGEGSRLIVV.

This clone appeared a few times. The gene symbols are mouse symbols. The sequenced fragment ends 1 residue before the CDR3 boundary, so the rest is inferred from the germline J gene. J is TRBJ1-2 and V is TRBV16; the match to TRBD1 covers 10 bases. The CDR3 is 15 residues long. Looked up from germline, CDR1 is SGHSA and CDR2 is FRNQAP. J was trimmed by 2 bases and V by 1 base; bases with no gene match: 1. The covered CDR3 bases are TGTGCAAGCAGCTTAGTGGGACAGGGGAACTCCGACTACACC. This codes for CASSLVGQGNSDYT. The CDR3 reads in full as CASSLVGQGNSDYTF.

About this clone: Mouse gene names and germline throughout. The read finishes 1 residue shy of the CDR3 end, and the germline J gene is used to complete it. V usage is TRBV3 and J usage is TRBJ2-5; D ambiguous. Germline lookup yields CDR1 SNHLY and CDR2 FYNGKV (reference sequence). The CDR3 has 13 residues. The V end was cut by 5 bases, the J end by 0 bases, with 6 bases between. The CDR3 sequence: CASSPLNQDTQYF. CDR3 bases read: TGTGCCAGCAGCCCACTTAACCAAGACACCCAGTAC.

To note about this clone: Mouse gene names apply. The CDR3 extends 1 residue past the end of the read, so its final part is completed from the germline J gene. This sequence joins TRBV16 and TRBJ1-1; D is unclear. The length of the CDR3 is 14 residues. V was shortened by 1 base and J by 0 bases, with 6 bases between the two germline ends. Germline assignment: CDR1 SGHSA and CDR2 FRNQAP. The sequenced CDR3 bases are TGTGCAAGCAGCTTAGTGGGTGCAAACACAGAAGTCTTC. Encoded protein: CASSLVGANTEVF. The full CDR3 protein is CASSLVGANTEVFF.

This clone was seen a few times. All gene names here are mouse names. Read data end 1 residue before the CDR3 end; the end is taken from the germline J gene. This chain connects TRBV13-1 to TRBJ2-4; D might be TRBD1 (6 bases). From germline, CDR1 is NSHNY and CDR2 SYGAGN. V dropped 5 bases and J dropped 0 bases, with 10 bases sitting between them. The CDR3 extends over 14 amino acids. Partial CDR3 DNA: TGTGCCAGCAGCCCACAGGGTAGTCAAAACACCTTGTAC. This codes for CASSPQGSQNTLY. The full CDR3 is CASSPQGSQNTLYF.

On this clone itself: Mouse germline and gene names are used. The CDR3 is cut off 1 residue early in the read; its end comes from the germline J gene. The chain uses TRBV16 and TRBJ1-1, with D unclear. The germline V and J ends were trimmed by 0 bases and 2 bases, with 1 base remaining between them. CDR3 size: 12 residues. Germline loops: CDR1 SGHSA, CDR2 FRNQAP. The CDR3 protein is CASSLDNTEVFF. The sequenced CDR3 bases are TGTGCAAGCAGCTTAGACAACACAGAAGTCTTC.

As for this clone: The gene symbols are mouse symbols. The CDR3 is cut off 1 residue early in the read; its end comes from the germline J gene. The chain employs TRBV26 and TRBJ1-1; D remains unclear. The ends were cut back, 5 bases at V and 0 bases at J, with 4 bases in the middle. The germline V gene has CDR1 KGHPV and CDR2 FQNQEV (reference sequence). The CDR3 length is 12 residues. The CDR3: CASSGTNTEVFF. The covered CDR3 bases are TGTGCCAGCAGTGGGACAAACACAGAAGTCTTC.

This clone counts as medium-sized. These gene names are mouse names. The read comes to an end 1 residue before the CDR3 does, leaving the germline J gene to fill in the end. The chain links TRBV24 to TRBJ2-7, with 7 bases aligning to TRBD1. V was clipped by 1 base and J by 3 bases; unmatched bases: 6. Germline V gene sequence: CDR1 KGHTA, CDR2 FRNEEI. This CDR3 spans 15 amino acids. This chain's CDR3 is CASSLSGTDHYEQYF. The CDR3 bases that were read are TGTGCCAGCAGTCTGTCCGGGACAGACCACTATGAACAGTAC.

Turning to this clone: Gene names and germline match the mouse. The CDR3 end falls 1 residue outside the read, so it is completed with the germline J gene. V is TRBV23 and J is TRBJ1-1; TRBD1 was called by the table and not checked on the DNA. Per the germline V gene, CDR1 is KGHTA and CDR2 is FQNQQP. CDR3 size: 13 residues. CDR3 bases read: TGCTCCAGCAGCCCGACAGGGAACACAGAAGTCTTC. This sequence encodes CSSSPTGNTEVF. The full-length CDR3 reads as CSSSPTGNTEVFF.

About this clone: Gene names and germline match the mouse. The observed sequence ends 1 residue before the CDR3 terminus, with the missing tail filled in from the germline J gene. The genes are TRBV12-1 and TRBJ2-5; perhaps TRBD2 as D (6 bases). V lost 2 bases to trimming and J lost 0 bases, with 11 bases between them. The V gene's germline CDR1 is SGHSN and CDR2 HYEKVE. This CDR3 spans 15 amino acids. CDR3 DNA, as far as it was read: TGTGCCAGCTCTCCCGGGACTTTTAACCAAGACACCCAGTAC. It specifies CASSPGTFNQDTQY. The complete CDR3 protein is CASSPGTFNQDTQYF.

A note on this clone: All gene names here are mouse names. The read halts 1 residue ahead of the CDR3 end, with the missing end drawn from the germline J gene. J is TRBJ1-2 and V is TRBV12-2, with D unclear. CDR1 and CDR2 (germline): SGHLS, HYDKME. The CDR3 runs 13 residues. V gave up 0 bases and J gave up 6 bases, with 10 bases separating them. CDR3 protein: CASSLLSWTDYTF. The DNA read from the CDR3 is TGTGCCAGCTCTCTCCTCAGCTGGACCGACTACACC.

With respect to this clone: Genes and germline are mouse. The observed sequence ends 1 residue before the CDR3 terminus, with the missing tail filled in from the germline J gene. This chain uses TRBV31 with TRBJ1-3; no clear D. This CDR3 contains 14 residues. V dropped 0 bases and J dropped 0 bases, with 6 bases sitting between them. Per germline, CDR1 GKSSPN and CDR2 SITVG. The CDR3 spells CAWSLGSSGNTLYF. CDR3 bases read: TGTGCCTGGAGTCTAGGCTCTTCTGGAAATACGCTCTAT.

Remarks on this clone: Genes and germline are mouse. The CDR3 end is not reached by the read, which stops 1 residue before it; the germline J gene fills it in. The rearrangement joins TRBV26 to TRBJ2-5, with a tentative D call TRBD2 (6 bases). The germline V gene has CDR1 KGHPV and CDR2 FQNQEV (reference sequence). This CDR3 is built from 15 residues. V dropped 2 bases and J dropped 5 bases, with 14 bases sitting between them. The sequenced part of the CDR3 DNA is TGTGCCAGCAGTCTGCCCGGGACCTGGGGAGACACCCAGTAC. Translated, it gives CASSLPGTWGDTQY. The complete CDR3 sequence is CASSLPGTWGDTQYF.

In regard to this clone: Each gene name is a mouse one. The CDR3 end is not reached by the read, which stops 1 residue before it; the germline J gene fills it in. J is TRBJ2-7 and V is TRBV3, with D perhaps TRBD1 (6 bases). Germline V gene sequence: CDR1 SNHLY, CDR2 FYNGKV (reference sequence). The CDR3 loop spans 13 amino acids. V was clipped by 2 bases and J by 4 bases, with 9 bases between them. The CDR3 reads CASSLKGQYEQYF. The part of the CDR3 DNA that was read is TGTGCCAGCAGCTTAAAGGGACAATATGAACAGTAC.

As concerns this clone: Any gene name here is a mouse gene name. The sequence runs out 1 residue before the end of the CDR3; the remainder is reconstructed from the germline J gene. The chain couples TRBV3 to TRBJ2-4; TRBD1 matches 7 bases. Germline loops: CDR1 SNHLY, CDR2 FYNGKV (reference sequence). The length of the CDR3 is 13 residues. With 5 bases clipped from V and 4 bases from J, the junction kept 3 bases outside the gene matches. CDR3 loop: CASSPGQENTLYF. The part of the CDR3 DNA that was read is TGTGCCAGCAGCCCAGGACAGGAAAACACCTTGTAC.

As to this clone: Mouse gene names and germline throughout. The covered CDR3 bases are TGTAGTTCTAGAGAGGTTGAACAGTAC. This codes for CSSREVEQY. From start to end, the CDR3 is CSSREVEQYF. The chain employs TRBV30 and TRBJ2-7; no reliable D call. Read coverage stops 1 residue before the CDR3 terminus; the germline J gene supplies the remainder. The CDR3 totals 10 residues. V dropped 0 bases and J dropped 6 bases, with 3 bases sitting between them. Germline V lookup: CDR1 SQVVS, CDR2 ANEGSEA.

Notes on this clone: Gene and germline names: mouse. The sequenced fragment ends 1 residue before the CDR3 boundary, so the rest is inferred from the germline J gene. V usage is TRBV31 and J usage is TRBJ1-1; no firm D call. The germline CDR1 and CDR2 sequences are GKSSPN and SITVG. The CDR3 consists of 12 residues. Trimming took 0 bases from V and 1 from J, leaving 3 bases between them. The part of the CDR3 DNA that was read is TGTGCCTGGAGTCTGGGGAACACAGAAGTCTTC. This codes for CAWSLGNTEVF. The whole CDR3 is CAWSLGNTEVFF.

Points on this clone: The listed genes are named as in mouse. The sequenced fragment ends 1 residue before the CDR3 boundary, so the rest is inferred from the germline J gene. The V and J genes are TRBV1 and TRBJ1-1; 9 bases map to TRBD1. With V trimmed by 4 bases and J by 5 bases, 2 bases remained unmatched. The CDR3 consists of 13 residues. Germline CDR1 reads NSQYPW; CDR2 reads LRSPGD (reference sequence). The CDR3: CTCSEDRGTEVFF. CDR3 DNA (partial): TGCACCTGCAGTGAAGACAGGGGGACAGAAGTCTTC.

This clone is categorized as medium-sized (0.01 to 0.1%). The gene names given are mouse names. The read ends 1 residue shy of where the CDR3 ends; the end is completed using the germline J gene. The gene calls are TRBV26 and TRBJ1-5; D remains ambiguous. CDR1 KGHPV and CDR2 FQNQEV come from the germline V gene (reference sequence). This CDR3 comprises 13 residues. The germline V and J ends were trimmed by 4 bases and 1 base, with 5 bases remaining between them. The sequenced CDR3 bases are TGTGCCAGCAGTCGTACAAACAACCAGGCTCCGCTT. Its protein product is CASSRTNNQAPL. The full CDR3 protein is CASSRTNNQAPLF.

For this clone: Mouse gene names apply. The DNA ends 1 residue before the CDR3 does, and the rest of the CDR3 is filled in from the germline J gene. The J gene is TRBJ2-2, the V gene TRBV19; 8 positions match TRBD1. The germline CDR1 and CDR2 sequences are FNHDT and SITEND (reference sequence). V was clipped by 4 bases and J by 2 bases; unmatched bases: 1. This CDR3 region has 14 residues. This chain's CDR3 is CASSHRGNTGQLYF. The sequenced CDR3 bases are TGTGCCAGCAGTCACAGGGGGAACACCGGGCAGCTCTAC.

As to this clone: Gene names are mouse gene names. The read stops 1 residue short of the end of the CDR3; the missing end is completed from the germline J gene. The chain combines TRBV4 with TRBJ2-4; no clear D. V dropped 5 bases and J dropped 0 bases, with 12 bases sitting between them. Germline lookup yields CDR1 LGHDT and CDR2 YNNKQL (reference sequence). This CDR3 has 15 amino acids. Partial CDR3 DNA: TGTGCCAGCAGCCTCCCCCCAGCAAGTCAAAACACCTTGTAC. Protein product: CASSLPPASQNTLY. Given in full, the CDR3 is CASSLPPASQNTLYF. The whole variable domain, filled in from reference TRBV4 and TRBJ2-4, reads ETAVFQTPNYHVTQVGNEVSFNCKQTLGHDTMYWYKQDSKKLLKIMFSYNNKQLIVNETVPRRFSPQSSDKAHLNLRIKSVEPEDSAVYLCASSLPPASQNTLYFGAGTRLSVL.

With respect to this clone: Gene names are mouse gene names. Read data end 1 residue before the CDR3 end; the end is taken from the germline J gene. The J gene is TRBJ1-4, the V gene TRBV23; the table names TRBD1, a call not compared with the DNA. In germline, CDR1 is KGHTA, CDR2 FQNQQP. The CDR3 extends over 16 amino acids. Partial CDR3 DNA: TGCTCCAGCAGTCAATCGGGACAGGGGTCCAACGAAAGATTATTT. Its translation is CSSSQSGQGSNERLF. The CDR3 as a whole reads CSSSQSGQGSNERLFF.

As concerns this clone: Mouse names are used for the genes. The read terminates 1 residue before the CDR3 end, so the remaining end is supplied by the germline J gene. This sequence joins TRBV12-1 and TRBJ2-7, with 7 bases fitting TRBD2. The CDR3 has 13 amino acids. Germline CDR1 reads SGHSN; CDR2 reads HYEKVE. V lost 2 bases to trimming and J lost 3 bases; unmatched junction nucleotides: 3. CDR3 DNA (partial): TGTGCCAGCTCTCCTCGGGGGGGCTATGAACAGTAC. Protein product: CASSPRGGYEQY. The full-length CDR3 reads as CASSPRGGYEQYF.

This clone has more than one count but fewer than ten. Genes here carry mouse names. The read halts 1 residue ahead of the CDR3 end, with the missing end drawn from the germline J gene. The chain links TRBV3 to TRBJ1-2, with TRBD1 matching 7 bases. CDR1 is SNHLY, CDR2 FYNGKV, per germline (reference sequence). This CDR3 spans 13 amino acids. V lost 4 bases, J lost 2 bases, and 1 base stayed unmatched. The CDR3 here is CASSSQGNSDYTF. The covered CDR3 bases are TGTGCCAGCAGCTCACAGGGGAACTCCGACTACACC.

Concerning this clone itself: Gene labels here are mouse ones. The read ends 1 residue early relative to the CDR3; the germline J gene fills the gap. The genes are TRBV26 and TRBJ1-2; no clear D gene. The CDR3 spans 14 residues. V lost 1 base to trimming and J lost 0 bases, with 6 bases between them. Germline assignment: CDR1 KGHPV and CDR2 FQNQEV (reference sequence). CDR3 amino acids: CASSLFGANSDYTF. The CDR3 DNA, read in part, is TGTGCCAGCAGTCTGTTTGGTGCAAACTCCGACTACACC.

About this clone: Germline and genes: mouse. The read ends 1 residue before the CDR3 terminus; that terminus is restored from the germline J gene. The rearrangement links TRBV26 to TRBJ1-5; no clear D gene. The CDR3 spans 13 residues. V lost 0 bases and J 3 bases, leaving 3 bases between the germline ends. Germline V lookup: CDR1 KGHPV, CDR2 FQNQEV (reference sequence). CDR3 DNA, as far as it was read: TGTGCCAGCAGTCTGTCGATCAACCAGGCTCCGCTT. Translation: CASSLSINQAPL. The CDR3 reads in full as CASSLSINQAPLF.

On this clone: All gene names here are mouse names. The sequenced CDR3 bases are TGTGCCAGCAGCTACAGGAATTCGCCCCTCTAC. This codes for CASSYRNSPLY. From start to end, the CDR3 is CASSYRNSPLYF. V usage is TRBV4 and J usage is TRBJ1-6; no definite D call. Read sequence stops 1 residue before the CDR3 end, and the germline J gene provides the missing end. TRBJ1-6 is marked as an open reading frame, function uncertain. V shed 3 bases and J shed 7 bases, with 4 bases lying between them. CDR1 LGHDT and CDR2 YNNKQL come from the germline V gene (reference sequence). This CDR3 comprises 12 residues.